The clone carrying this TCR beta chain was seen just once. The target antigen is unknown. Only in-frame clones appear in the TCRdb table, and some are missing; sequencing was by immunoSEQ multiplex PCR. This table has 450,000 to 500,000 clones, around 73% appearing once. The data stem from a study of shared clonotypes between healthy human individuals. The study, taken as a whole, reports: Sampling covered blood only; tissue repertoires likely differ.

Per the germline V gene, CDR1 is SGDLS and CDR2 is YYNGEE. There are 17 residues in the CDR3. With 3 bases clipped from V and 7 bases from J, the junction kept 8 bases outside the gene matches. Recent vaccinations or acute infections were absent in the healthy HIV-negative adult donors. The donor cohort consisted entirely of Caucasian adults residing in Nashville, Tennessee. What was sequenced was PBMCs. This receptor was taken from a middle-aged woman in good health. Some clones in this sample may be carry-over from other donors' samples. V gene TRBV9 combines with J gene TRBJ2-2; the match to TRBD2 covers 14 bases. CDR3 sequence (DNA): TGTGCCAGCAGCGGATCGGGACTAGCGGGAGACGACGGGGAGCTGTTTTTT. Protein product: CASSGSGLAGDDGELFF. Full variable domain (missing parts from reference TRBV9 and TRBJ2-2): DSGVTQTPKHLITATGQRVTLRCSPRSGDLSVYWYQQSLDQGLQFLIQYYNGEERAKGNILERFSAQQFPDLHSELNLSSLELGDSALYFCASSGSGLAGDDGELFFGEGSRLTVL.